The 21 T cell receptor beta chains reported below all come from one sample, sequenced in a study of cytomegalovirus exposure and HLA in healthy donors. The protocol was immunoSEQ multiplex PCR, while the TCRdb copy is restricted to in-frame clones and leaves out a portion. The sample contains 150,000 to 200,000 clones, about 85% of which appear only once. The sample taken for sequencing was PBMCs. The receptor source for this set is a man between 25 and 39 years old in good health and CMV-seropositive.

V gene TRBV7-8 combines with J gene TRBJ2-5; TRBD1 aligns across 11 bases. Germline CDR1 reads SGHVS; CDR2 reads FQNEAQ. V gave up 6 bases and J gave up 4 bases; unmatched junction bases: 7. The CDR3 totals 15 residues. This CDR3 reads CASSPGTGGGETQYF. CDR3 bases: TGTGCCAGCAGTCCCGGGACAGGGGGAGGAGAGACCCAGTACTTC.

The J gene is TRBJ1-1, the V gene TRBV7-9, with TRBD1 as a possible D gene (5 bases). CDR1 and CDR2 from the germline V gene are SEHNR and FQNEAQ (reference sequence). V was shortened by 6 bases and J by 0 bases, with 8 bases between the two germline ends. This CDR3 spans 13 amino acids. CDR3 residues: CASSRGVNTEAFF. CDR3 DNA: TGTGCCAGCAGTCGGGGGGTGAACACTGAAGCTTTCTTT.

The CDR3 region is CASSLSGLSTDTQYF. Here the CDR3 DNA reads TGCGCCAGCAGCTTGTCAGGGTTGAGCACAGATACGCAGTATTTT. The J gene is TRBJ2-3, the V gene TRBV5-1, with D perhaps TRBD1 (5 bases). CDR1 and CDR2 from the germline V gene are SGHRS and YFSETQ. V lost 1 base and J 0 bases, leaving 9 bases between the germline ends. This CDR3 region has 15 residues.

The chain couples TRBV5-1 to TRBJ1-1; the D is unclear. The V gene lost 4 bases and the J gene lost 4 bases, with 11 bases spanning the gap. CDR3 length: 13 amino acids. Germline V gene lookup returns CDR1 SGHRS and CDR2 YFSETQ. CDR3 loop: CASSPSDFTEAFF. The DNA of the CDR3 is TGCGCCAGCAGCCCCAGTGATTTCACTGAAGCTTTCTTT. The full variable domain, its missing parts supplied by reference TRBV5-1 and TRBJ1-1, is KAGVTQTPRYLIKTRGQQVTLSCSPISGHRSVSWYQQTPGQGLQFLFEYFSETQRNKGNFPGRFSGRQFSNSRSEMNVSTLELGDSALYLCASSPSDFTEAFFGQGTRLTVV.

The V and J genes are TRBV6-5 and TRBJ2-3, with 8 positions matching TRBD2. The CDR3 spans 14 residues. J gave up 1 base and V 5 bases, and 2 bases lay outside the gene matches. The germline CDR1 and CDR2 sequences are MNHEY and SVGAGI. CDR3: CASSLGGGTDTQYF. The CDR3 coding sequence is TGTGCCAGCAGTCTCGGGGGGGGCACAGATACGCAGTATTTT.

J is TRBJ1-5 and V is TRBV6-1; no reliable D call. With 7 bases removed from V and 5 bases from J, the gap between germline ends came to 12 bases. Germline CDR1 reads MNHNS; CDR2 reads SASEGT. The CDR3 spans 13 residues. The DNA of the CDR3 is TGTGCCAGCATTCTGAAGCCGGATCAGCCCCAGCATTTT. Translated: CASILKPDQPQHF.

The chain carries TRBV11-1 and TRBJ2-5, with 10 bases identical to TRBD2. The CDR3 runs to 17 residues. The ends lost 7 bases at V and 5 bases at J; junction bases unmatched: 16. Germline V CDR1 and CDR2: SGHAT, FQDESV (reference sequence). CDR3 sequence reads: CASIPGSGGAYWETQYF. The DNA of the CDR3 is TGTGCCAGCATCCCCGGCAGCGGGGGGGCGTATTGGGAGACCCAGTACTTC.

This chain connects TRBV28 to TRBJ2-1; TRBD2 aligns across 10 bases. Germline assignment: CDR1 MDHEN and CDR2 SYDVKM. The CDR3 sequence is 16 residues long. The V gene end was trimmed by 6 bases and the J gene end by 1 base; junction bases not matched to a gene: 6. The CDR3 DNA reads TGTGCCAGCAGCCGCGGACTAGCGGTTTCCTACAATGAGCAGTTCTTC. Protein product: CASSRGLAVSYNEQFF.

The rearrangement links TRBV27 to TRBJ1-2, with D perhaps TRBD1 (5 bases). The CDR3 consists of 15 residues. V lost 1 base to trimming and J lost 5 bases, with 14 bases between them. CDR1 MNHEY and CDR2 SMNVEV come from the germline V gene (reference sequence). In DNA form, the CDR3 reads TGTGCCAGCAGTTTATTTGAGGACATGGGGTATGGCTACACCTTC. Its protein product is CASSLFEDMGYGYTF.

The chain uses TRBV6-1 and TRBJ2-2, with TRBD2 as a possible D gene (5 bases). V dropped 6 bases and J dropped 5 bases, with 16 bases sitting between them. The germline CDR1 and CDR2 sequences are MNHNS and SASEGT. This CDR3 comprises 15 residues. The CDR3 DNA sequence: TGTGCCAGCAGCGCCAATTCGAGGGTAACCGGGGAGCTGTTTTTT. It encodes CASSANSRVTGELFF.

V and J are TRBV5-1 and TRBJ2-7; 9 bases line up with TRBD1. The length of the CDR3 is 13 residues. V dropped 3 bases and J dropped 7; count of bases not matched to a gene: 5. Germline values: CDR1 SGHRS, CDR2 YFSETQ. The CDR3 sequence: CASSSGQGREQYF. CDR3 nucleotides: TGCGCCAGCAGCTCCGGACAGGGGCGGGAGCAGTACTTC.

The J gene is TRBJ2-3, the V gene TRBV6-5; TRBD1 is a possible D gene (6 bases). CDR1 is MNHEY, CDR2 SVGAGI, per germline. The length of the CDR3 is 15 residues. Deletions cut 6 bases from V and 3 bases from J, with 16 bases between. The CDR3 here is CASSSGVRGTDTQYF. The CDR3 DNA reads TGTGCCAGCAGCTCAGGGGTGAGAGGAACAGATACGCAGTATTTT.

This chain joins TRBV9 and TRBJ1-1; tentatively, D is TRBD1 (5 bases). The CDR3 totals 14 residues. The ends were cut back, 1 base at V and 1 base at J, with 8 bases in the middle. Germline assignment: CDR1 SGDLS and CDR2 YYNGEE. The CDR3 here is CASSVQGGNTEAFF. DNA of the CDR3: TGTGCCAGCAGCGTACAGGGCGGGAACACTGAAGCTTTCTTT.

The CDR3 DNA is TGTGCCAGCAGCTTACCAGGATCAACTCCCTATGGCTACACCTTC. This translates into CASSLPGSTPYGYTF. The rearrangement joins TRBV11-2 to TRBJ1-2; D is uncertain. The V end lost 2 bases, the J end lost 4 bases, and 14 bases lay between the germline ends. The CDR3 has 15 amino acids. Germline CDR1 SGHAT, CDR2 FQNNGV.

This chain's CDR3 is CASSLFGGLTEAFF. DNA for the CDR3: TGTGCCAGCAGTTTATTCGGGGGGCTGACTGAAGCTTTCTTT. V gene TRBV27 combines with J gene TRBJ1-1; D possibly corresponds to TRBD1 (6 bases). This CDR3 region has 14 residues. Germline lookup yields CDR1 MNHEY and CDR2 SMNVEV (reference sequence). The V gene lost 1 base and the J gene lost 5 bases, with 11 bases spanning the gap.

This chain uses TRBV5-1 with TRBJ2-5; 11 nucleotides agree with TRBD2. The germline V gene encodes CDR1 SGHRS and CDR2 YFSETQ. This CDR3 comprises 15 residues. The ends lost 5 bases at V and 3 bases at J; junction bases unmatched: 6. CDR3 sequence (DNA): TGCGCCAGCAGTCTTAGCGGGGGGGTGGAAGAGACCCAGTACTTC. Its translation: CASSLSGGVEETQYF.

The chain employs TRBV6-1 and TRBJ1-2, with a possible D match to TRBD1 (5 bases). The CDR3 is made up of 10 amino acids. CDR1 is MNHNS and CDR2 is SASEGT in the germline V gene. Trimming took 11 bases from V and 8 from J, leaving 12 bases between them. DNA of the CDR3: TGTGCCGGGGGGACGGGAGGCTACACCTTC. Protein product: CAGGTGGYTF.

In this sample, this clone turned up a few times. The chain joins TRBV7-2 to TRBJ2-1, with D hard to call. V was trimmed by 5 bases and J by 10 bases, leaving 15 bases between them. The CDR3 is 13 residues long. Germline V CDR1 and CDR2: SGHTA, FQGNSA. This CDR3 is CASSLPRSYEQFF. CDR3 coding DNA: TGTGCCAGCAGCCTACCCCGCTCTTACGAGCAGTTCTTC.

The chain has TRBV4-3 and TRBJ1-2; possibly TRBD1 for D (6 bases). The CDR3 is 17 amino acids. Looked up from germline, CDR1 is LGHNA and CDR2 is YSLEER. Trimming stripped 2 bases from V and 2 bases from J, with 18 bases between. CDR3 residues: CASSQQMAPGTNYGYTF. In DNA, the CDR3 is TGCGCCAGCAGCCAACAAATGGCCCCCGGGACAAACTATGGCTACACCTTC.

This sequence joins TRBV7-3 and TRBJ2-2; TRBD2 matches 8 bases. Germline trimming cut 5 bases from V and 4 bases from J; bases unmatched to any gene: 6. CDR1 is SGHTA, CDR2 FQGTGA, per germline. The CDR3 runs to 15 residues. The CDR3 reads CASSPGGPGTGELFF. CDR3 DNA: TGTGCCAGCAGCCCGGGGGGGCCGGGCACCGGGGAGCTGTTTTTT. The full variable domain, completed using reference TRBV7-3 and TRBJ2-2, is GAGVSQTPSNKVTEKGKYVELRCDPISGHTALYWYRQSLGQGPEFLIYFQGTGAADDSGLPNDRFFAVRPEGSVSTLKIQRTERGDSAVYLCASSPGGPGTGELFFGEGSRLTVL.

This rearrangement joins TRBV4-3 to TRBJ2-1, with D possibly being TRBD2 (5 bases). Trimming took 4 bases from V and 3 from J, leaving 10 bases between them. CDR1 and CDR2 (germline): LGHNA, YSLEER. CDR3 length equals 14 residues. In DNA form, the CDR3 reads TGCGCCAGCAGCCGTGATCGGGGCTACAATGAGCAGTTCTTC. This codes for CASSRDRGYNEQFF.